The T cell receptor beta chain described here comes from a study of shared clonotypes between healthy human individuals. Germline V gene data show CDR1 as LNHDA and CDR2 as SQIVND (reference sequence). The CDR3 covers 14 residues. The ends lost 3 bases at V and 4 bases at J; junction bases unmatched: 5. This table comes from immunoSEQ multiplex PCR, and its TCRdb copy is limited to in-frame clones, with some not included. The sample shows over 2,000,000 clones, approximately 92% of them seen only once. Naive CD8 cells comprised CD45RO-negative, CCR7-positively selected cells, excluding terminally differentiated effector memory CD45RA+ cells.

V gene TRBV19 combines with J gene TRBJ2-7; TRBD2 agrees at 8 bases. Sequenced input: naive CD8+ T cells from PBMCs. This sequence was found in a man aged 18 to 30 in good health. Some clones in this sample may be carry-over from other donors' samples. The CDR3 reads CASSMIGGAYEQYF. The CDR3 region has the DNA TGTGCCAGTAGTATGATCGGGGGGGCTTACGAGCAGTACTTC.